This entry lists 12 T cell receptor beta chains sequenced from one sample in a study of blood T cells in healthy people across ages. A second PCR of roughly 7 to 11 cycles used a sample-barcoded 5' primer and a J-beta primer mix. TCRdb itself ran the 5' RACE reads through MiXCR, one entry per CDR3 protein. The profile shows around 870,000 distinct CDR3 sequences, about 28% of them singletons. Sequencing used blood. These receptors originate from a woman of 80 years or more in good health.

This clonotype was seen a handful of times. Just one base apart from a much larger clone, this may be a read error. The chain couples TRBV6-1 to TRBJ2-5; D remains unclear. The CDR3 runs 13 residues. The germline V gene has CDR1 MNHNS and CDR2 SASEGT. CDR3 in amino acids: CASIRQHQEAQYF. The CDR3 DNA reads TGTGCCAGCATACGGCAGCACCAAGAGGCCCAGTACTTC.

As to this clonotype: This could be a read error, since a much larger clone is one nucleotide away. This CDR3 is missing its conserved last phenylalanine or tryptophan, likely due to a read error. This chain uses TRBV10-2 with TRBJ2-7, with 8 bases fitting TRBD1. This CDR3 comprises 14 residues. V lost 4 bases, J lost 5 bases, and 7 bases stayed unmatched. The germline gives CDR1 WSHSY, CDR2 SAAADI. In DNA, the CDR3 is TGCGCCAGCAGTGTGGGCAGGGGGCAAAACGAGCAGTACTGC. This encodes CASSVGRGQNEQYC.

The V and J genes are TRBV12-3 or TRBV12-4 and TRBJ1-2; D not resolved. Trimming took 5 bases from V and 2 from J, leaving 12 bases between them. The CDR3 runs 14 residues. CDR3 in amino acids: CASSEPGRNYGYTF. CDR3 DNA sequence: TGTGCCAGCAGTGAGCCCGGACGGAACTATGGCTACACCTTC.

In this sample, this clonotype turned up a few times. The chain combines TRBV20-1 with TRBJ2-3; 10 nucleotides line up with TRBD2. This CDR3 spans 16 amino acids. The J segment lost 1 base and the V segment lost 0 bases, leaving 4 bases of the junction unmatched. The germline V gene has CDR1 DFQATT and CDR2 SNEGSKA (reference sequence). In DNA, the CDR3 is TGCAGTGCTAGAGACGCGAGCGGGGGGGGCACAGATACGCAGTATTTT. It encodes CSARDASGGGTDTQYF.

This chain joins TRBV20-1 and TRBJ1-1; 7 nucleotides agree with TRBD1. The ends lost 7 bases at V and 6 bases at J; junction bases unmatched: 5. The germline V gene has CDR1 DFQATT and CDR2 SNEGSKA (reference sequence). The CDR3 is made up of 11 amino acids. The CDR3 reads CSVVTGAEAFF. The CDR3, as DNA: TGCAGTGTTGTAACAGGGGCTGAAGCTTTCTTT.

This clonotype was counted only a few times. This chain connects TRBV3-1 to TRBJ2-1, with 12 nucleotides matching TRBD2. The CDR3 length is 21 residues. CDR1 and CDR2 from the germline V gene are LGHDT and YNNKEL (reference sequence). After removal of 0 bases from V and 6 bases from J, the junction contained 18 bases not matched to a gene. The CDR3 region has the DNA TGTGCCAGCAGCCAAGAGGTGTTCCGGGGGCCTAGCGGGGGGGGTCTCAATGAGCAGTTCTTC. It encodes CASSQEVFRGPSGGGLNEQFF.

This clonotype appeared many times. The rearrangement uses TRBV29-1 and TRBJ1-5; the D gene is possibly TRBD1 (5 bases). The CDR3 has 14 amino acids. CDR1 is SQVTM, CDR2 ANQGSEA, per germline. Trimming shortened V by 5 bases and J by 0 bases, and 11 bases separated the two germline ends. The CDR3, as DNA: TGCAGCGTTACCGGGACGGATAGCAATCAGCCCCAGCATTTT. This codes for CSVTGTDSNQPQHF. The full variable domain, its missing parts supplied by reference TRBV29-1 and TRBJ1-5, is SAVISQKPSRDICQRGTSLTIQCQVDSQVTMMFWYRQQPGQSLTLIATANQGSEATYESGFVIDKFPISRPNLTFSTLTVSNMSPEDSSIYLCSVTGTDSNQPQHFGDGTRLSIL.

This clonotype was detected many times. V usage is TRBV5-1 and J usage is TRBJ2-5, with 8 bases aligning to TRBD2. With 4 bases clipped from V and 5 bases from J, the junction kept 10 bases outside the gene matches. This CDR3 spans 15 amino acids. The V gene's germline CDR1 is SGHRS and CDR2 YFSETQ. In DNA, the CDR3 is TGCGCCAGCAGCCTAATAAGCGGGGGAGAGGAGACCCAGTACTTC. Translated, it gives CASSLISGGEETQYF.

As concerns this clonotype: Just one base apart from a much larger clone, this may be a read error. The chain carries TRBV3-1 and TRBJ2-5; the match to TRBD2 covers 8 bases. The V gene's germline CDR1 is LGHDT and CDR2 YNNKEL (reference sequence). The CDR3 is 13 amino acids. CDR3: CASTRTSKETQCF. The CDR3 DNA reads TGTGCCAGCACCAGGACTAGCAAAGAGACCCAGTGCTTC.

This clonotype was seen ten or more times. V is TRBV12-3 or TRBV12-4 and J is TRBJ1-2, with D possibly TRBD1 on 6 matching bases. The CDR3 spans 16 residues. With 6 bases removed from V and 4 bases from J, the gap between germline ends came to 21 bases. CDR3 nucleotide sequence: TGTGCCAGCAGCCCTGGGCCGCCCGAGGGGGTCTATGGCTACACCTTC. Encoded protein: CASSPGPPEGVYGYTF.

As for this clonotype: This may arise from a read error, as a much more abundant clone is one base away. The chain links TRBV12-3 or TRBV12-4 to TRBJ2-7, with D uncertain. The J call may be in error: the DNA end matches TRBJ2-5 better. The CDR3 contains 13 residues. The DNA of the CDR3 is TGTGCCAGCAGTTTAAGCTTCCACGAGACCCAGTACTTC. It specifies CASSLSFHETQYF.

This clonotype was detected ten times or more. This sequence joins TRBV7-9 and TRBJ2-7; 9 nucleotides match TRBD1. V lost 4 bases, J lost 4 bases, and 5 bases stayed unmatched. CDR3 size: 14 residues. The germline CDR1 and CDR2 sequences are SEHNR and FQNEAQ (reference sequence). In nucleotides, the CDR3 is TGTGCCAGCAGCTCGGGACAGGGTGTTTACGAGCAGTACTTC. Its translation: CASSSGQGVYEQYF. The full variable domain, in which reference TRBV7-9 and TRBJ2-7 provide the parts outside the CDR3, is DTGVSQNPRHKITKRGQNVTFRCDPISEHNRLYWYRQTLGQGPEFLTYFQNEAQLEKSRLLSDRFSAERPKGSFSTLEIQRTEQGDSAMYLCASSSGQGVYEQYFGPGTRLTVT.